The 10 T cell receptor beta chains below come from one sample, sequenced in a study of control samples from healthy donors and cancer patients. Method: immunoSEQ multiplex PCR; TCRdb's copy keeps in-frame clones and lacks some. The sample yields 130,000 or so clones, about 88% seen once. Sequenced: blood. These receptors were collected from a man over 45 in good health.

This clone was observed a few times. The chain couples TRBV18 to TRBJ1-2; 7 bases line up with TRBD1. Losses at the gene ends were 4 bases for V and 4 bases for J; bases not matched to a gene: 9. CDR1 is KGHSH, CDR2 LQKENI, per germline. This CDR3 has 15 residues. The CDR3 DNA reads as TGTGCCAGCTCACGTGACAGGGACTCAGTCTATGGCTACACCTTC. This encodes CASSRDRDSVYGYTF.

This chain uses TRBV6-4 with TRBJ2-1; tentative D call: TRBD1 (6 bases). This CDR3 region has 14 residues. The V gene lost 0 bases and the J gene lost 8 bases, with 11 bases spanning the gap. From germline, CDR1 is MRHNA and CDR2 SNTAGT. CDR3 region: CASSDSGGGDEQFF. In nucleotides, the CDR3 is TGTGCCAGCAGTGACTCAGGGGGTGGGGATGAGCAGTTCTTC.

The rearrangement joins TRBV30 to TRBJ2-7; TRBD1 might be the D (5 bases). V was cut by 3 bases and J by 2 bases, with 8 bases left in between. Germline V gene sequence: CDR1 GTSNPN, CDR2 SVGIG (reference sequence). The CDR3 totals 12 residues. CDR3 protein: CAWSQGTYEQYF. The CDR3 coding sequence is TGTGCCTGGAGCCAGGGAACCTACGAGCAGTACTTC. Supplemented by reference TRBV30 and TRBJ2-7, the full variable domain reads SQTIHQWPATLVQPVGSPLSLECTVEGTSNPNLYWYRQAAGRGLQLLFYSVGIGQISSEVPQNLSASRPQDRQFILSSKKLLLSDSGFYLCAWSQGTYEQYFGPGTRLTVT.

V and J are TRBV6-2 or TRBV6-3 and TRBJ2-5; D is perhaps TRBD1 (6 bases). V lost 2 bases and J lost 4, with 14 bases in between. The CDR3 has 15 amino acids. Germline V lookup: CDR1 MNHEY, CDR2 SVGEGT. The CDR3 loop is CASSYPTGTRETQYF. Here the CDR3 DNA reads TGTGCCAGCAGTTACCCAACCGGGACAAGAGAGACCCAGTACTTC.

The V and J genes are TRBV9 and TRBJ2-3, with a tentative D call TRBD2 (6 bases). This CDR3 has 14 amino acids. Germline CDR1 and CDR2: SGDLS and YYNGEE. V lost 4 bases to trimming and J lost 6 bases, with 15 bases between them. CDR3 loop: CASSSWTTDDTQYF. DNA for the CDR3: TGTGCCAGCAGCTCATGGACTACTGACGATACGCAGTATTTT.

The chain's CDR3 is CASSQEFAGVTGGLGVAQYF. CDR3 DNA sequence: TGTGCCAGCAGCCAAGAGTTTGCGGGGGTAACAGGGGGCCTCGGGGTTGCGCAGTATTTT. J is TRBJ2-3 and V is TRBV3-1 (or the pseudogene TRBV3-2); 9 nucleotides match TRBD1. J was trimmed by 10 bases and V by 0 bases; bases with no gene match: 23. The length of the CDR3 is 20 residues. In germline, CDR1 is LGHDT, CDR2 YNNKEL (reference sequence).

The J gene is TRBJ2-7, the V gene TRBV6-5; D perhaps matches TRBD1 (6 bases). The ends were cut back, 6 bases at V and 5 bases at J, with 14 bases in the middle. CDR3 size: 13 residues. CDR1 and CDR2 from the germline V gene are MNHEY and SVGAGI. The CDR3 here is CASSTTGANEQYF. CDR3 DNA sequence: TGTGCCAGCAGCACGACAGGAGCAAACGAGCAGTACTTC.

This chain links TRBV5-1 with TRBJ2-7, with D hard to call. V was trimmed by 7 bases and J by 2 bases, leaving 13 bases between them. This CDR3 comprises 13 residues. CDR1 is SGHRS, CDR2 YFSETQ, per germline. Here the CDR3 reads CASADTPTYEQYF. CDR3 DNA sequence: TGCGCCAGCGCCGATACACCCACCTACGAGCAGTACTTC.

The V and J genes are TRBV19 and TRBJ1-3, with a tentative D call TRBD1 (6 bases). CDR1 and CDR2 (germline): LNHDA, SQIVND (reference sequence). The length of the CDR3 is 15 residues. The V gene lost 5 bases and the J gene lost 1 base, with 12 bases spanning the gap. The CDR3 nucleotides are TGTGCCAGTAGTCCGGGACACGCTTCTGGAAACACCATATATTTT. It encodes CASSPGHASGNTIYF.

The V gene is TRBV30, the J gene TRBJ2-3; either TRBD1 or TRBD2 may fit D (5 bases each). Trimming pared 1 base from V and 5 bases from J, leaving 13 bases between. Per germline, CDR1 GTSNPN and CDR2 SVGIG (reference sequence). The CDR3 totals 14 residues. CDR3 amino acids: CAWSGYTGLDTQYF. In nucleotides, the CDR3 is TGTGCCTGGAGTGGGTATACAGGACTAGATACGCAGTATTTT.